This T cell receptor (beta chain) was obtained from a study of cytomegalovirus exposure and HLA in healthy donors. V lost 4 bases and J lost 5; bases outside the gene matches: 12. The CDR3 has 16 residues. The germline V gene has CDR1 SGDLS and CDR2 YYNGEE. With 60 Vbeta and 13 Jbeta primers, the PCR was carried out. Data came from immunoSEQ multiplex PCR; TCRdb stores just in-frame clones and leaves some out. Seen here are approximately 110,000 clones, around 82% observed once, and the top ten hold approximately 5%. Samples came from healthy bone marrow donors. What was sequenced was PBMCs. The receptor was derived from a woman between 25 and 40 years old in good health and CMV-seropositive. V gene TRBV9 combines with J gene TRBJ2-5, with 9 bases aligning to TRBD1. The DNA of the CDR3 is TGTGCCAGCAGCTCCTTCGGGACAGGGCCGGGTGAGACCCAGTACTTC. Its translation is CASSSFGTGPGETQYF.